This TCR beta chain was recorded in a study of CD8+ T cells in alopecia areata. About the study: Oral tofacitinib, 5 to 10 mg twice daily, was given in an open-label trial. Study-wide findings and caveats: While tofacitinib was given, many expanded lesional clones persisted in scalp and blood.

In each case, RNA was isolated and then reverse transcribed into cDNA as the sequencing template. Sequencing used immunoSEQ multiplex PCR; TCRdb keeps in-frame clones, though not all of them. Seen here are 100,000 to 150,000 clones, about three fifths observed once, and the top ten hold roughly 30%. Points on this clone: Its antigen is undetermined.

The J segment lost 5 bases and the V segment lost 3 bases, leaving 4 bases of the junction unmatched. The CDR3 totals 13 residues. Germline assignment: CDR1 SQVTM and CDR2 ANQGSEA. Treatment meaning: oral pan-JAK inhibitor, 5-10 mg twice daily. Researchers picked out CD4+ and CD8+ T cells from PBMCs by sorting. The receptor comes from a human donor with alopecia areata. The source material was CD8+ T cells sorted from blood, sampled at week 4, from a patient treated with tofacitinib. The chain carries TRBV29-1 and TRBJ1-2; TRBD1 matches 9 bases. CDR3 residues: CSVDAGTGYGYTF. The CDR3 nucleotides read TGCAGCGTTGACGCCGGGACAGGGTATGGCTACACCTTC.